The count of the clone carrying this T cell receptor beta chain is one. This entry belongs to a study of blood T cell repertoires in COVID-19. This CDR3 comprises 16 residues. The J segment lost 8 bases and the V segment lost 5 bases, leaving 8 bases of the junction unmatched. Germline V gene sequence: CDR1 MDHEN, CDR2 SYDVKM. Only in-frame clones appear in the TCRdb table, and some are missing; sequencing was by immunoSEQ multiplex PCR. The data show about 80,000 clones, roughly 80% seen once. The chain couples TRBV28 to TRBJ2-1; 14 bases are a match to TRBD2. The sequencing sample was made of peripheral blood. This TCR derives from a woman at least 80 years old with acute or convalescent COVID-19. The CDR3, as DNA: TGTGCCAGCAGTCTACCGACTAGCGGGGGGGCCTATGAGCAGTTCTTC. It yields the protein CASSLPTSGGAYEQFF.